One and the same sample provided the 5 T cell receptor beta chains below, sequenced in a study of Ad26.COV2.S vaccination and SARS-CoV-2 variants. Libraries were prepared by immunoSEQ multiplex PCR; TCRdb keeps only in-frame clonotypes and omits some of them. The table shows around 100,000 clones, with roughly 84% occurring only once. The material was peripheral blood, obtained after recovery from COVID-19. The receptors shown here come from a human donor who had recovered from COVID-19.

The V and J genes are TRBV28 and TRBJ2-7; 11 bases fit TRBD1. Trimming cost V 10 bases and J 3 bases; bases outside gene matches: 11. This CDR3 region has 15 residues. Germline CDR1 and CDR2: MDHEN and SYDVKM. The CDR3 loop is CAITHSGTGGYEQYF. The CDR3 DNA sequence: TGTGCCATTACCCACTCCGGGACAGGGGGCTACGAGCAGTACTTC.

The V gene is TRBV4-3, the J gene TRBJ1-3; the D gene is possibly TRBD1 (6 bases). The CDR3 runs 14 residues. Germline V gene lookup returns CDR1 LGHNA and CDR2 YSLEER. The germline V and J ends were trimmed by 1 base and 4 bases, with 8 bases remaining between them. For the CDR3, the DNA is TGCGCCAGCAGCCAAGCGGGGGCCGGAAACACCATATATTTT. Protein sequence: CASSQAGAGNTIYF.

The chain uses TRBV7-2 and TRBJ1-5, with 7 bases lining up with TRBD1. The germline CDR1 and CDR2 sequences are SGHTA and FQGNSA. The V gene end was trimmed by 4 bases and the J gene end by 0 bases; junction bases not matched to a gene: 9. CDR3 length equals 17 residues. CDR3 nucleotides: TGTGCCAGCAGCTCGAAGTCCCGGGACAGTAGCAATCAGCCCCAGCATTTT. Its translation is CASSSKSRDSSNQPQHF. Full variable domain (remainder filled in from reference TRBV7-2 and TRBJ1-5): GAGVSQSPSNKVTEKGKDVELRCDPISGHTALYWYRQSLGQGLEFLIYFQGNSAPDKSGLPSDRFSAERTGGSVSTLTIQRTQQEDSAVYLCASSSKSRDSSNQPQHFGDGTRLSIL.

This clone was observed a handful of times. The chain carries TRBV2 and TRBJ1-5; D remains ambiguous. CDR1 is SNHLY and CDR2 is FYNNEI in the germline V gene. Trimming shortened V by 3 bases and J by 1 base, and 10 bases separated the two germline ends. This CDR3 comprises 15 residues. The CDR3 DNA reads as TGTGCCAGCAGTGACCGGGGAATGAGCAATCAGCCCCAGCATTTT. This sequence encodes CASSDRGMSNQPQHF.

V and J are TRBV9 and TRBJ1-2; 7 nucleotides match TRBD1. The CDR3 length is 14 residues. Germline lookup yields CDR1 SGDLS and CDR2 YYNGEE. Unmatched junction bases numbered 4, after V lost 2 bases and J lost 3 bases. The CDR3 nucleotides read TGTGCCAGCAGCGTTGGACAGGAATACTATGGCTACACCTTC. This gives the protein CASSVGQEYYGYTF.